This T cell receptor (beta chain) was captured by sequencing in a study of T cell responses to AZD1222 COVID-19 vaccine. Details on this clone: What it binds is not known.

Study outcomes and limitations: Vaccine-related CD4 TCRs covered spike, predominating at 160-218 and 743-854. Increases in Spike-specific TCR breadth and depth were seen after two AZD1222 doses. As reported, nearly half of all spike-specific TCRs target variant regions that are unmutated.

Method: immunoSEQ multiplex PCR; TCRdb's copy keeps in-frame clones and lacks some. This sample yields around 200,000 clones, of which around 94% are seen a single time; around 1.5% belongs to the top ten. Germline lookup yields CDR1 KGHSH and CDR2 LQKENI. V dropped 3 bases and J dropped 7 bases, with 15 bases sitting between them. The CDR3 has 15 residues. The sequencing here drew on peripheral blood, taken 28 days after the second AZD1222 dose. This TCR came from an adult who received the AZD1222 COVID-19 vaccine. V usage is TRBV18 and J usage is TRBJ1-4; TRBD1 might be the D (5 bases). The CDR3 DNA reads TGTGCCAGCTCACCTACGGACCCGAGGGGTGAAAAACTGTTTTTT. Amino acid sequence: CASSPTDPRGEKLFF.